The rows below give T cell receptor beta chains drawn from one sample of a study of blood T cells in healthy people across ages. Via MiXCR, TCRdb re-called the 5' RACE reads, giving one row per CDR3 protein. The sample has over 450,000 distinct CDR3 sequences; nearly 25% are singletons. This sample also appeared in a second study, on T cells of mothers and their children.

The sample comprised blood. Receptor source: a boy younger than 18 in good health. Both conserved end residues are trimmed from each CDR3.

CDR3	V
ASSLRGFRETQY	TRBV6-6
ASSLRLAGGGQF	TRBV19
ASSLAAGGNTEAF	TRBV5-4
ASSHGQGETQY	TRBV7-3
AISERTVTLGDGYT	TRBV10-3
SASSVQPYEQY	TRBV20-1
ASSLDVGNQPQH	TRBV7-8
ASSLVALATYEQY	TRBV28
ASSYDSGRYSDEQF	TRBV6-5
ASSLGPKISTDTQY	TRBV3-1
ASSLTRSPLH	TRBV7-9
ASSAGLPYEQY	TRBV13
SARDPWDSYS	TRBV20-1
ASSRTGGLAPLH	TRBV12-3/TRBV12-4
ASSPTGAGANVLT	TRBV7-2
ASSQDESQQF	TRBV4-3
ASSFGQGKETLY	TRBV28
ASSERGYATNEKLF	TRBV6-1
ASGGIGETQY	TRBV28
ASSDGLAGSHEQF	TRBV7-9
ASSGGDRALFDGYT	TRBV12-3/TRBV12-4
SDPGQGITEAF	TRBV29-1
ASSLDRGRLTGYT	TRBV7-2
SVVDWGPSGGARETQY	TRBV29-1
ASSLQSVKNEQF	TRBV7-9
ASAANQETQY	TRBV6-1
SARDRSRHSSYEQY	TRBV20-1
ASSLIAFEQF	TRBV28
ASSPPKTYEQY	TRBV7-2
ASSFWGLAGGPGETQY	TRBV5-5
ASSQDWTTLGVEKLF	TRBV4-3
ASSQDLGWGESTDTQY	TRBV4-3
AISERLAASTDTQY	TRBV10-3
ASSLGAGTLAQEQY	TRBV11-2
ASSPSTRQNTKYEQY	TRBV7-9
ASSIEGVNTEAF	TRBV19
ASSLVNENEKLF	TRBV11-2
SLEGQTNTEAF	TRBV29-1
ASRRTMDTEAF	TRBV7-9
ASRPWTEAGEQY	TRBV6-2/TRBV6-3
ASSEGVRGREEKLF	TRBV5-1
ASSLEFLGTGELF	TRBV5-1
ASSLGAAGEQY	TRBV7-2
ASSLDNRPQH	TRBV7-2
ASSVDLRDYTGELF	TRBV9
ASSPTGRGTDTQY	TRBV28